This passage covers 31 T cell receptor beta chains from one sample sequenced in a study of blood T cell repertoires in COVID-19. Some clones are missing from TCRdb's copy, which holds only in-frame ones; the method was immunoSEQ multiplex PCR. The table shows about 130,000 clones, with 90% occurring only once. Sequencing used peripheral blood. The receptors shown here come from a man between 60 and 75 years old with COVID-19, enrolled during active disease.

The chain combines TRBV10-3 with TRBJ1-1; no reliable D call. The CDR3 has 16 amino acids. CDR1 ENHRY and CDR2 SYGVKD come from the germline V gene. Between the trimmed V and J ends, which lost 6 bases and 2 bases, there was a span of 19 bases. In nucleotides, the CDR3 is TGTGCCATCAGCGAAACACGATTCGGGGATAACACTGAAGCTTTCTTT. Translating gives CAISETRFGDNTEAFF.

The chain recombines TRBV6-5 with TRBJ1-3; no clear D gene. The CDR3 extends over 14 amino acids. V lost 8 bases and J 0 bases, leaving 11 bases between the germline ends. Germline CDR1 MNHEY, CDR2 SVGAGI. As DNA, the CDR3 is TGTGCCAGCGCCTCAGGTTTCTCTGGAAACACCATATATTTT. It translates to CASASGFSGNTIYF.

This clone was counted a single time. The chain employs TRBV6-2 or TRBV6-3 and TRBJ1-1; TRBD1 agrees at 9 bases. This CDR3 is built from 14 residues. Trimming at V came to 4 bases and at J to 7 bases, leaving 7 bases not matched to a gene. Germline V gene data show CDR1 as MNHEY and CDR2 as SVGEGT. The CDR3 DNA reads as TGTGCCAGCAGTTTCCGGGACAGGGTGGTTGAAGCTTTCTTT. Translating gives CASSFRDRVVEAFF.

The chain has TRBV4-1 and TRBJ2-1, with 9 bases identical to TRBD2. The CDR3 length is 16 residues. After removal of 3 bases from V and 8 bases from J, the junction contained 11 bases not matched to a gene. From germline, CDR1 is MGHRA and CDR2 YSYEKL. The DNA for the CDR3 is TGCGCCAGCAGCCATCCCGGCGGGAGGGTAGTACATGAGCAGTTCTTC. Protein: CASSHPGGRVVHEQFF.

The chain carries TRBV6-1 and TRBJ1-2; D is ambiguous. This CDR3 has 14 residues. Germline V gene sequence: CDR1 MNHNS, CDR2 SASEGT. V was trimmed by 2 bases and J by 4 bases, leaving 11 bases between them. This chain's CDR3 is CASSESGSLYGYTF. For the CDR3, the DNA is TGTGCCAGCAGTGAAAGTGGCAGTCTCTATGGCTACACCTTC.

The gene calls are TRBV18 and TRBJ2-7, with 7 bases matching TRBD1. Germline loops: CDR1 KGHSH, CDR2 LQKENI. The length of the CDR3 is 15 residues. The junction had 8 bases not matched to a gene; V was cut back by 3 bases and J by 3 bases. The DNA for the CDR3 is TGTGCCAGCTCACCTCTGAGATCAGGGGGCTACGAGCAGTACTTC. This sequence encodes CASSPLRSGGYEQYF.

The chain joins TRBV6-1 to TRBJ1-5, with D uncertain. The CDR3 consists of 14 residues. The V gene's germline CDR1 is MNHNS and CDR2 SASEGT. Deletions cut 3 bases from V and 4 bases from J, with 10 bases between. This CDR3 is CASSEAGVNQPQHF. The CDR3 region has the DNA TGTGCCAGCAGTGAGGCGGGAGTAAATCAGCCCCAGCATTTT.

This rearrangement joins TRBV19 to TRBJ2-7, with a weak D call TRBD1 (5 bases). V lost 7 bases, J lost 2 bases, and 21 bases lay in between. CDR1 is LNHDA and CDR2 is SQIVND in the germline V gene (reference sequence). This CDR3 is built from 16 residues. The CDR3 DNA reads TGTGCCAGTACTAGGGGCTACGGGCCAGGAGCCTACGAGCAGTACTTC. Protein: CASTRGYGPGAYEQYF.

In the case of this clone: The sample has other DNA sequences that encode this CDR3 too. The chain combines TRBV12-5 with TRBJ2-7; D gene uncertain. The germline V gene has CDR1 LGHNT and CDR2 FRNRAP. V lost 1 base to trimming and J lost 1 base, with 5 bases between them. This CDR3 is built from 13 residues. The CDR3 region has the DNA TGTGCTAGTGGTTTGGGGCAGTCCTACGAGCAGTACTTC. This encodes CASGLGQSYEQYF.

The chain couples TRBV30 to TRBJ2-7; possible D gene TRBD2, 6 bases. Germline loops: CDR1 GTSNPN, CDR2 SVGIG (reference sequence). The CDR3 consists of 15 residues. Trimming pared 0 bases from V and 0 bases from J, leaving 12 bases between. In nucleotides, the CDR3 is TGTGCCTGGAGTGTCGGGGAGGTTAGCTCCTACGAGCAGTACTTC. It specifies CAWSVGEVSSYEQYF.

The rearrangement uses TRBV27 and TRBJ2-3; possibly TRBD1 for D (6 bases). The CDR3 is 15 residues long. Looked up from germline, CDR1 is MNHEY and CDR2 is SMNVEV (reference sequence). V was cut by 2 bases and J by 3 bases, with 12 bases left in between. In DNA form, the CDR3 reads TGTGCCAGCAGTTTAGAGCAGGGGCGAACAGATACGCAGTATTTT. It yields the protein CASSLEQGRTDTQYF.

The chain employs TRBV7-6 and TRBJ1-1, with D unresolved. Trimming stripped 1 base from V and 5 bases from J, with 8 bases between. Germline V CDR1 and CDR2: SGHVS, FNYEAQ. The CDR3 runs 13 residues. The DNA for the CDR3 is TGTGCCAGCAGCTTAGGGAGCCAAACTGAAGCTTTCTTT. It is translated as CASSLGSQTEAFF. The full variable domain, completed using reference TRBV7-6 and TRBJ1-1, is GAGVSQSPRYKVTKRGQDVALRCDPISGHVSLYWYRQALGQGPEFLTYFNYEAQQDKSGLPNDRFSAERPEGSISTLTIQRTEQRDSAMYRCASSLGSQTEAFFGQGTRLTVV.

The genes are TRBV21-1 and TRBJ2-1; the table's D call, TRBD2, was not checked against the DNA. TRBV21-1 is classified as a pseudogene. The CDR3 loop spans 16 amino acids. CDR3 sequence reads: CASSNWSDGTYNEQFF. For the CDR3, the DNA is TGTGCCAGCAGCAATTGGAGCGACGGGACCTACAATGAGCAGTTCTTC.

The V call is TRBV10-3, the J call TRBJ2-5, with 7 positions matching TRBD2. Losses at the gene ends were 0 bases for V and 7 bases for J; bases not matched to a gene: 8. Germline V gene sequence: CDR1 ENHRY, CDR2 SYGVKD. This CDR3 has 15 amino acids. DNA of the CDR3: TGTGCCATCAGTGAGTCAGGGGAGGGTCGGGGGACCCAGTACTTC. It encodes CAISESGEGRGTQYF.

The genes are TRBV9 and TRBJ2-5; 7 positions agree with TRBD1. Germline V lookup: CDR1 SGDLS, CDR2 YYNGEE. V dropped 4 bases and J dropped 9; count of bases not matched to a gene: 12. The CDR3 has 14 residues. In DNA form, the CDR3 reads TGTGCCAGCAGCCCCGGGACAGCAAAGGAGGCCCAGTACTTC. Amino acid sequence: CASSPGTAKEAQYF. The full variable domain, its missing parts supplied by reference TRBV9 and TRBJ2-5, is DSGVTQTPKHLITATGQRVTLRCSPRSGDLSVYWYQQSLDQGLQFLIQYYNGEERAKGNILERFSAQQFPDLHSELNLSSLELGDSALYFCASSPGTAKEAQYFGPGTRLLVL.

V is TRBV5-1 and J is TRBJ2-2, with D possibly matching TRBD2 (6 bases). Trimming took 6 bases from V and 5 from J, leaving 17 bases between them. The CDR3 loop spans 15 amino acids. From germline, CDR1 is SGHRS and CDR2 YFSETQ. Here the CDR3 reads CASTHPDYQTGELFF. CDR3 in DNA: TGCGCCAGCACCCACCCGGACTACCAAACCGGGGAGCTGTTTTTT.

This clone was recorded once. The chain carries TRBV18 and TRBJ2-6; 8 bases agree with TRBD2. V lost 2 bases to trimming and J lost 2 bases; unmatched junction nucleotides: 11. Germline CDR1 KGHSH, CDR2 LQKENI. The CDR3 sequence is 19 residues long. The CDR3 sequence is CASSPLSPSGSTGANVLTF. The CDR3 DNA follows: TGTGCCAGCTCACCATTGTCTCCCAGCGGGAGCACTGGGGCCAACGTCCTGACTTTC.

This chain's CDR3 is CASSLAGGRWETQYF. The CDR3 DNA follows: TGTGCCAGCAGCCTGGCTGGGGGCAGATGGGAGACCCAGTACTTC. The V and J genes are TRBV5-4 and TRBJ2-5, with a possible D match to TRBD1 (6 bases). This CDR3 contains 15 residues. V lost 4 bases, J lost 5 bases, and 18 bases lay in between. CDR1 is SGHNT, CDR2 YYREEE, per germline (reference sequence).

The V and J genes are TRBV19 and TRBJ1-5; perhaps TRBD1 as D (6 bases). CDR1 and CDR2 (germline): LNHDA, SQIVND (reference sequence). V was pared by 6 bases and J by 3 bases, with 12 bases between. CDR3 length: 14 residues. The CDR3 here is CASSFNRVNQPQHF. In nucleotides, the CDR3 is TGTGCCAGTAGCTTCAACAGGGTCAATCAGCCCCAGCATTTT.

Written as DNA, the CDR3 is TGTGCCAGCAGCATGGACAGGGGTGCTAACTATGGCTACACCTTC. This translates into CASSMDRGANYGYTF. This chain links TRBV7-2 with TRBJ1-2; 9 nucleotides align to TRBD1. Germline CDR1 SGHTA, CDR2 FQGNSA. The CDR3 runs to 15 residues. V trimming: 5 bases; J trimming: 0 bases; junction bases outside the gene matches: 4.

The chain links TRBV5-1 to TRBJ1-2, with TRBD1 identical over 8 bases. Germline V lookup: CDR1 SGHRS, CDR2 YFSETQ. The CDR3 has 13 residues. V lost 5 bases and J lost 0; bases outside the gene matches: 0. CDR3 region: CASRTGANYGYTF. The CDR3 DNA follows: TGCGCCAGCAGGACAGGGGCTAACTATGGCTACACCTTC.

This chain joins TRBV5-4 and TRBJ2-1, with TRBD2 matching over 10 bases. The CDR3 is 17 residues long. CDR1 is SGHNT and CDR2 is YYREEE in the germline V gene (reference sequence). Trimming cost V 1 base and J 10 bases; bases outside gene matches: 14. The CDR3 loop reads CASSLRLAGEAVEEQFF. CDR3 nucleotide sequence: TGTGCCAGCAGCTTGAGGCTAGCGGGAGAAGCGGTGGAGGAGCAGTTCTTC.

V gene TRBV7-9 combines with J gene TRBJ1-6; no definite D call. This CDR3 spans 12 amino acids. CDR1 is SEHNR, CDR2 FQNEAQ, per germline (reference sequence). The V and J ends lost 5 bases and 8 bases respectively, with 7 bases between them. The CDR3 bases are TGTGCCAGCAGCCCAGAAGATTCACCCCTCCACTTT. Translating gives CASSPEDSPLHF. Complete variable domain (other parts from reference TRBV7-9 and TRBJ1-6): DTGVSQNPRHKITKRGQNVTFRCDPISEHNRLYWYRQTLGQGPEFLTYFQNEAQLEKSRLLSDRFSAERPKGSFSTLEIQRTEQGDSAMYLCASSPEDSPLHFGNGTRLTVT.

This clone was seen just once. The rearrangement joins TRBV29-1 to TRBJ2-5, with TRBD2 identical over 12 bases. Germline CDR1 reads SQVTM; CDR2 reads ANQGSEA. The V and J ends lost 4 bases and 7 bases, in that order; junction bases with no gene match: 13. The CDR3 runs to 16 residues. The CDR3 sequence: CSVGPPGSSGGGTQYF. CDR3 DNA: TGCAGCGTTGGCCCCCCTGGGTCTAGCGGGGGGGGGACCCAGTACTTC.

This clone was counted only a few times. CDR3 loop: CASQFRGNQPQHF. The CDR3 DNA follows: TGTGCCAGCCAATTTCGGGGCAATCAGCCCCAGCATTTT. The genes are TRBV2 and TRBJ1-5; D remains unclear. The CDR3 covers 13 residues. The germline V and J ends were trimmed by 8 bases and 2 bases, with 10 bases remaining between them. CDR1 is SNHLY and CDR2 is FYNNEI in the germline V gene.

The chain uses TRBV6-5 and TRBJ2-3, with D uncertain. The CDR3 has 11 residues. The germline V gene encodes CDR1 MNHEY and CDR2 SVGAGI. Between the trimmed V and J ends, which lost 6 bases and 5 bases, there was a span of 6 bases. For the CDR3, the DNA is TGTGCCAGCAGGAGGAAAGATACGCAGTATTTT. This sequence encodes CASRRKDTQYF.

The V and J genes are TRBV24-1 and TRBJ2-3; D perhaps matches TRBD1 (6 bases). The V end lost 5 bases, the J end lost 2 bases, and 16 bases lay between the germline ends. The V gene's germline CDR1 is KGHDR and CDR2 SFDVKD. This CDR3 region has 16 residues. CDR3 region: CATSAPQGSPTDTQYF. The CDR3 bases are TGTGCCACCAGTGCCCCTCAGGGGTCACCCACAGATACGCAGTATTTT.

This sequence joins TRBV19 and TRBJ1-1, with a possible D match to TRBD1 (6 bases). CDR1 LNHDA and CDR2 SQIVND come from the germline V gene (reference sequence). The V end was cut by 3 bases, the J end by 0 bases, with 8 bases between. The CDR3 is 14 residues long. The CDR3 coding sequence is TGTGCCAGTAGTATGGGGACAATGAACACTGAAGCTTTCTTT. This encodes CASSMGTMNTEAFF.

V and J are TRBV5-1 and TRBJ1-1; 10 positions agree with TRBD1. V dropped 4 bases and J dropped 3; count of bases not matched to a gene: 6. The CDR3 spans 15 residues. Looked up from germline, CDR1 is SGHRS and CDR2 is YFSETQ. In nucleotides, the CDR3 is TGCGCCAGCAGCCTAATAGACAGGGGGCACACTGAAGCTTTCTTT. This encodes CASSLIDRGHTEAFF.

The J gene is TRBJ2-4, the V gene TRBV9; D is undetermined. The CDR3 has 14 residues. The V gene's germline CDR1 is SGDLS and CDR2 YYNGEE. V lost 4 bases and J 6 bases, leaving 14 bases between the germline ends. CDR3 amino acids: CASSPRPTGNIQYF. The DNA for the CDR3 is TGTGCCAGCAGCCCTCGACCCACGGGAAACATTCAGTACTTC.

The V call is TRBV2, the J call TRBJ1-2, with 9 bases aligning to TRBD1. Looked up from germline, CDR1 is SNHLY and CDR2 is FYNNEI. The CDR3 is made up of 17 amino acids. V lost 5 bases, J lost 2 bases, and 12 bases stayed unmatched. The CDR3 DNA follows: TGTGCCAGCAGTAAGTTAACAGGGGGCAATCGGAACTATGGCTACACCTTC. It codes for CASSKLTGGNRNYGYTF. Full variable domain (missing parts from reference TRBV2 and TRBJ1-2): EPEVTQTPSHQVTQMGQEVILRCVPISNHLYFYWYRQILGQKVEFLVSFYNNEISEKSEIFDDQFSVERPDGSNFTLKIRSTKLEDSAMYFCASSKLTGGNRNYGYTFGSGTRLTVV.